The 29 T cell receptor beta chains reported below all come from one sample, sequenced in a study of T cell changes during pregnancy in multiple sclerosis. The method was immunoSEQ multiplex PCR; TCRdb's version includes in-frame clones alone and lacks a portion of them. This table holds around 5,400 clones, approximately 77% found once. The sequencing used CD8+ T cells from peripheral blood mononuclear cells, collected in the second trimester of pregnancy. These receptors all stem from a female donor in good health, enrolled as a control in a pregnancy study.

This clone was seen a single time. The conserved phenylalanine or tryptophan normally closing the CDR3 is absent here, so this likely arose from a read error. This sequence joins TRBV7-8 and TRBJ1-2, with TRBD1 matching 9 bases. V lost 0 bases to trimming and J lost 7 bases; unmatched junction nucleotides: 9. This CDR3 is built from 16 residues. Germline CDR1 SGHVS, CDR2 FQNEAQ. The DNA of the CDR3 is TGTGCCAGCAGCTTAGCCGGGACAGGGAGTTCGGGTGGCTACACCCTC. It encodes CASSLAGTGSSGGYTL.

The chain uses TRBV10-1 and TRBJ2-1, with 15 bases fitting TRBD2. Germline-derived CDR1 and CDR2 are WNHNN and SYGVQD (reference sequence). V dropped 8 bases and J dropped 5; count of bases not matched to a gene: 7. This CDR3 region has 16 residues. The CDR3 nucleotides read TGCGCCAGCGCCTCGGGACTAGCGGGGGGACACAATGAGCAGTTCTTC. As protein: CASASGLAGGHNEQFF.

The CDR3 loop is CASSRVEGAYGYTF. The DNA for the CDR3 is TGTGCCAGCAGTCGAGTGGAGGGGGCCTATGGCTACACCTTC. The gene calls are TRBV6-5 and TRBJ1-2; 7 bases fit TRBD1. This CDR3 has 14 amino acids. The germline gives CDR1 MNHEY, CDR2 SVGAGI. Losses at the gene ends were 5 bases for V and 4 bases for J; bases not matched to a gene: 7.

This rearrangement joins TRBV2 to TRBJ1-5; 8 bases are shared with TRBD1. Germline V gene lookup returns CDR1 SNHLY and CDR2 FYNNEI. V lost 8 bases and J lost 6; bases outside the gene matches: 9. This CDR3 comprises 14 residues. CDR3 protein: CASGVDRESQPQHF. The DNA of the CDR3 is TGTGCCAGCGGGGTGGACAGGGAGAGTCAGCCCCAGCATTTT. The full variable domain, in which reference TRBV2 and TRBJ1-5 provide the parts outside the CDR3, is EPEVTQTPSHQVTQMGQEVILRCVPISNHLYFYWYRQILGQKVEFLVSFYNNEISEKSEIFDDQFSVERPDGSNFTLKIRSTKLEDSAMYFCASGVDRESQPQHFGDGTRLSIL.

V and J are TRBV2 and TRBJ1-4, with D possibly matching TRBD1 (5 bases). CDR3 length equals 16 residues. The V and J ends lost 7 bases and 7 bases respectively, with 22 bases between them. The germline CDR1 and CDR2 sequences are SNHLY and FYNNEI. The CDR3 nucleotides are TGTGCCAGCACGCGGTACCCTTCCAAGGGGATTGAAAAACTGTTTTTT. This gives the protein CASTRYPSKGIEKLFF.

The chain uses TRBV7-3 and TRBJ1-1, with a tentative D call TRBD1 (5 bases). Per the germline V gene, CDR1 is SGHTA and CDR2 is FQGTGA. Trimming left V 5 bases short and J 4 bases short, with 11 bases between. The CDR3 extends over 13 amino acids. The CDR3 here is CASSVGGTTEAFF. In nucleotides, the CDR3 is TGTGCCAGCAGCGTCGGAGGGACCACTGAAGCTTTCTTT.

This rearrangement joins TRBV6-1 to TRBJ1-2; possible D gene TRBD1, 6 bases. This CDR3 spans 15 amino acids. From germline, CDR1 is MNHNS and CDR2 SASEGT. V was cut by 1 base and J by 1 base, with 10 bases left in between. CDR3 in amino acids: CASSEGPGDNYGYTF. The CDR3 DNA reads as TGTGCCAGCAGTGAAGGCCCAGGGGATAACTATGGCTACACCTTC.

The V gene is TRBV27, the J gene TRBJ1-5; perhaps TRBD1 as D (6 bases). This CDR3 spans 12 amino acids. The germline V gene has CDR1 MNHEY and CDR2 SMNVEV (reference sequence). Trimming left V 4 bases short and J 7 bases short, with 8 bases between. Here the CDR3 DNA reads TGTGCCAGCAGTTCACAGGGACAGCCCCAGCATTTT. It is translated as CASSSQGQPQHF.

V gene TRBV13 combines with J gene TRBJ2-7, with D perhaps TRBD2 (5 bases). CDR1 PRHDT and CDR2 FYEKMQ come from the germline V gene (reference sequence). The V gene lost 1 base and the J gene lost 0 bases, with 7 bases spanning the gap. The CDR3 is 14 residues long. CDR3 sequence reads: CASSLEGSSYEQYF. For the CDR3, the DNA is TGTGCCAGCAGCTTAGAAGGGAGCTCCTACGAGCAGTACTTC.

This chain connects TRBV6-4 to TRBJ2-2; possibly TRBD2 for D (5 bases). CDR1 is MRHNA and CDR2 is SNTAGT in the germline V gene. The CDR3 extends over 13 amino acids. Trimming removed 2 bases from V and 4 bases from J, with 5 bases in between. CDR3 loop: CASSDGSTGELFF. The CDR3 nucleotides read TGTGCCAGCAGTGACGGGAGCACCGGGGAGCTGTTTTTT.

This sequence joins TRBV28 and TRBJ1-1; perhaps TRBD1 as D (6 bases). Germline V lookup: CDR1 MDHEN, CDR2 SYDVKM. CDR3 length: 15 residues. V lost 4 bases and J 5 bases, leaving 17 bases between the germline ends. This CDR3 reads CASSWYLGARTEAFF. CDR3 DNA sequence: TGTGCCAGCAGTTGGTACCTGGGGGCAAGGACTGAAGCTTTCTTT.

DNA for the CDR3: TGTGCCAGCAGTCCCGGGACTAGCGGATACGAGCAGTACTTC. Translated: CASSPGTSGYEQYF. The rearrangement links TRBV6-1 to TRBJ2-7; TRBD2 agrees at 11 bases. Germline V CDR1 and CDR2: MNHNS, SASEGT. The CDR3 has 14 residues. J lost 4 bases, V lost 5 bases, and 4 bases had no gene match.

The V call is TRBV6-6, the J call TRBJ1-5, with D possibly TRBD1 on 5 matching bases. CDR3 size: 13 residues. The germline V gene encodes CDR1 MNHNY and CDR2 SVGAGI (reference sequence). Trimming pared 8 bases from V and 1 base from J, leaving 9 bases between. In DNA form, the CDR3 reads TGTGCCAGCGCGGGACTGAGCAATCAGCCCCAGCATTTT. It specifies CASAGLSNQPQHF.

J is TRBJ2-2 and V is TRBV6-4; 8 bases align to TRBD2. The CDR3 is 15 residues long. V dropped 5 bases and J dropped 2; count of bases not matched to a gene: 4. Looked up from germline, CDR1 is MRHNA and CDR2 is SNTAGT. CDR3 nucleotide sequence: TGTGCCAGCAGTCACGGACTAGCCAACACCGGGGAGCTGTTTTTT. Translating it yields CASSHGLANTGELFF.

This clone was counted between two and nine times. The chain employs TRBV27 and TRBJ1-2, with TRBD1 matching over 7 bases. V was pared by 10 bases and J by 5 bases, with 13 bases of the junction left unmatched. The CDR3 covers 14 residues. CDR1 is MNHEY, CDR2 SMNVEV, per germline (reference sequence). CDR3 DNA sequence: TGTGCCACCAGACCCGGGACAGTAAGATATGGCTACACCTTC. The encoded protein is CATRPGTVRYGYTF.

About this clone: Germline and junction disagree at one end, which may indicate a read error. The rearrangement links TRBV7-2 to TRBJ1-6; 7 bases agree with TRBD1. Per germline, CDR1 SGHTA and CDR2 FQGNSA. This CDR3 comprises 16 residues. CDR3 DNA sequence: TGTGCCAGCAGCTCGGAATACAGGGGCTATAATTTACCCCTCCACTTT. Protein product: CASSSEYRGYNLPLHF.

For this clone: The same CDR3 arises from other DNA sequences in this sample as well. This chain uses TRBV6-1 with TRBJ1-1; no definite D call. The V and J ends lost 9 bases and 4 bases respectively, with 12 bases between them. Germline CDR1 is MNHNS and CDR2 is SASEGT. This CDR3 comprises 12 residues. The DNA for the CDR3 is TGTGCCAGTTCGACCCGGGGCACTGAAGCTTTCTTT. Amino acids: CASSTRGTEAFF.

By sample fraction, this clone is medium-sized. The V call is TRBV7-2, the J call TRBJ2-3; TRBD1 might be the D (5 bases). V was cut by 3 bases and J by 1 base, with 17 bases left in between. The CDR3 runs 17 residues. Germline V gene sequence: CDR1 SGHTA, CDR2 FQGNSA. The CDR3 nucleotides read TGTGCCAGCAGCTTCCGATGGTCGGAAGGGGGCACAGATACGCAGTATTTT. Amino acid sequence: CASSFRWSEGGTDTQYF.

J is TRBJ2-3 and V is TRBV5-1, with D hard to call. CDR1 SGHRS and CDR2 YFSETQ come from the germline V gene. The V end was cut by 2 bases, the J end by 1 base, with 5 bases between. This CDR3 comprises 13 residues. The CDR3 sequence: CASSFTGTDTQYF. The CDR3 coding sequence is TGCGCCAGCAGCTTTACAGGCACAGATACGCAGTATTTT.

The V and J genes are TRBV30 and TRBJ2-4; no clear D. Germline loops: CDR1 GTSNPN, CDR2 SVGIG (reference sequence). The CDR3 runs 13 residues. V lost 5 bases, J lost 0 bases, and 8 bases lay in between. Here the CDR3 DNA reads TGTGCCTGGGAACAGCTAGCCAAAAACATTCAGTACTTC. Protein sequence: CAWEQLAKNIQYF.

The gene calls are TRBV7-9 and TRBJ2-7, with D perhaps TRBD1 (7 bases). CDR1 and CDR2 from the germline V gene are SEHNR and FQNEAQ (reference sequence). The ends were cut back, 0 bases at V and 4 bases at J, with 13 bases in the middle. The CDR3 contains 15 residues. This CDR3 reads CASSLAGGQLYEQYF. CDR3 nucleotide sequence: TGTGCCAGCAGCTTAGCCGGGGGACAGCTGTACGAGCAGTACTTC.

The V gene is TRBV7-8, the J gene TRBJ2-3, with 12 bases lining up with TRBD2. The CDR3 spans 15 residues. Germline assignment: CDR1 SGHVS and CDR2 FQNEAQ. Trimming removed 6 bases from V and 2 bases from J; junction bases left unmatched: 3. The CDR3 spells CASRGLAGLTDTQYF. The CDR3 DNA follows: TGTGCCAGCAGGGGACTAGCGGGCCTCACAGATACGCAGTATTTT. The entire variable domain, with the rest obtained from reference TRBV7-8 and TRBJ2-3, is as follows: GAGVSQSPRYKVAKRGQDVALRCDPISGHVSLFWYQQALGQGPEFLTYFQNEAQLDKSGLPSDRFFAERPEGSVSTLKIQRTQQEDSAVYLCASRGLAGLTDTQYFGPGTRLTVL.

This chain connects TRBV5-1 to TRBJ2-1, with a possible D match to TRBD2 (5 bases). The CDR3 is 17 amino acids. Trimming left V 3 bases short and J 0 bases short, with 16 bases between. CDR1 SGHRS and CDR2 YFSETQ come from the germline V gene. CDR3 loop: CASSSEPGEPSYNEQFF. The CDR3, as DNA: TGCGCCAGCAGCTCGGAGCCCGGGGAGCCCTCCTACAATGAGCAGTTCTTC.

J is TRBJ1-1 and V is TRBV19, with TRBD1 identical over 7 bases. The CDR3 runs 16 residues. CDR1 and CDR2 from the germline V gene are LNHDA and SQIVND (reference sequence). V lost 6 bases and J lost 7; bases outside the gene matches: 17. CDR3 protein: CASRDFPAGGAYEAFF. CDR3 bases: TGTGCCAGTAGAGATTTCCCAGCAGGGGGAGCATATGAAGCTTTCTTT.

The V gene is TRBV27, the J gene TRBJ2-1; D remains unclear. V was clipped by 5 bases and J by 9 bases, with 8 bases between them. CDR1 is MNHEY and CDR2 is SMNVEV in the germline V gene (reference sequence). The CDR3 covers 11 residues. The CDR3 region is CASSRLGEQFF. CDR3 nucleotides: TGTGCCAGCAGTCGACTGGGTGAGCAGTTCTTC.

The chain employs TRBV6-6 and TRBJ2-1, with TRBD2 matching over 8 bases. V lost 5 bases to trimming and J lost 2 bases; unmatched junction nucleotides: 2. The germline CDR1 and CDR2 sequences are MNHNY and SVGAGI (reference sequence). The CDR3 has 14 amino acids. The CDR3 region is CASSTSGAYNEQFF. CDR3 nucleotides: TGTGCCAGCAGTACTAGCGGAGCCTACAATGAGCAGTTCTTC.

This rearrangement joins TRBV9 to TRBJ2-1; TRBD2 matches at 9 bases. J was trimmed by 5 bases and V by 4 bases; bases with no gene match: 7. Germline V CDR1 and CDR2: SGDLS, YYNGEE. CDR3 length: 15 amino acids. The CDR3 protein is CASSPQSGGNNEQFF. In DNA form, the CDR3 reads TGTGCCAGCAGCCCCCAAAGCGGGGGGAACAATGAGCAGTTCTTC.

The CDR3 reads CASSPRGTTQYF. CDR3 coding DNA: TGTGCCAGCAGTCCGCGGGGGACTACGCAGTATTTT. The rearrangement uses TRBV27 and TRBJ2-3, with TRBD2 matching over 7 bases. Germline V gives CDR1 MNHEY, CDR2 SMNVEV (reference sequence). The CDR3 length is 12 residues. V lost 5 bases, J lost 8 bases, and 4 bases stayed unmatched.

V is TRBV2 and J is TRBJ2-7; D may be TRBD2 (6 bases). V lost 5 bases and J 1 base, leaving 30 bases between the germline ends. This CDR3 spans 20 amino acids. Germline V gives CDR1 SNHLY, CDR2 FYNNEI. The CDR3 sequence is CASSSTRWDSGKGRSYEQYF. The CDR3 DNA reads TGTGCCAGCAGTTCTACCCGGTGGGACTCCGGGAAGGGTAGGTCCTACGAGCAGTACTTC. Full variable domain (outside the CDR3, taken from reference TRBV2 and TRBJ2-7): EPEVTQTPSHQVTQMGQEVILRCVPISNHLYFYWYRQILGQKVEFLVSFYNNEISEKSEIFDDQFSVERPDGSNFTLKIRSTKLEDSAMYFCASSSTRWDSGKGRSYEQYFGPGTRLTVT.